The T cell receptor (beta chain) described here comes from a study of T cells in Graves' hyperthyroidism and ophthalmopathy. RNA transcripts provided the source from which TCR beta CDR3 regions were amplified. HTBI primers were employed in a first-round RT-PCR of the TCR CDR3. Each CDR3 protein is one row after TCRdb ran MiXCR on the multiplex PCR reads. Of about 560,000 distinct CDR3 sequences listed, 16% are singletons. On this clonotype: The antigen remains unidentified.

The study's findings and limits: Through a model of 13 V-J features, ophthalmopathy was separated from stable hyperthyroidism. Model-based prediction identified ophthalmopathy a median about 6.8 months prior to its onset. The majority of expanded thyroid clonotypes above 0.001 also appeared in blood.

The sequencing input was blood. This receptor was identified in a woman younger than 30 with Graves' hyperthyroidism.

The chain's CDR3 is CASSDGQNSPLHF. The DNA for the CDR3 is TGTGCCAGTAGTGACGGGCAGAATTCACCCCTCCACTTT. The chain carries TRBV19 and TRBJ1-6; D unclear. V shed 5 bases and J shed 7 bases, with 9 bases lying between them. Germline values: CDR1 LNHDA, CDR2 SQIVND (reference sequence). The CDR3 has 13 residues.